This TCR beta chain was sequenced during a study of T cell repertoires in cytomegalovirus infection. TCRdb recomputed calls from the reads with MiXCR, one row per CDR3 protein. Found here are around 85,000 distinct CDR3 sequences, roughly 44% of them singletons; the top ten hold just over 90%. A remark on this clonotype: Antigen unknown.

J lost 4 bases, V lost 4 bases, and 10 bases had no gene match. CDR1 is SGHDN and CDR2 is FVKESK in the germline V gene. This CDR3 has 16 residues. This chain links TRBV14 with TRBJ1-2, with 9 bases that match TRBD1. This receptor was taken from a human donor in good health (CMV status not recorded). Some clones in this sample may be carry-over from other donors' samples. Sequenced material: CD8+ T cells from cultured PBMCs, taken from culture after CMV antigen stimulation. The CDR3 is CASSLTRTGAVYGYTF. Written as DNA, the CDR3 is TGTGCCAGCAGCCTCACCAGGACAGGGGCAGTCTATGGCTACACCTTC.